Below, 25 T cell receptor beta chains from the same sample are listed, as sequenced in a study of shared clonotypes between healthy human individuals. Sequenced by immunoSEQ multiplex PCR; TCRdb stores in-frame clones only, minus some. Here the sample spans approximately 2.4 million clones, 95% being singletons. Sequenced input: naive CD4+ T cells sorted from blood. Stated subset: CD45RA+ positively selected. The receptors originated from a young man in good health.

This chain uses TRBV7-2 with TRBJ2-2; D perhaps matches TRBD2 (6 bases). The ends were cut back, 7 bases at V and 0 bases at J, with 15 bases in the middle. The CDR3 spans 16 residues. In germline, CDR1 is SGHTA, CDR2 FQGNSA. The CDR3 nucleotides read TGTGCCAGCACCCTAAACGGGGAGGCGAACACCGGGGAGCTGTTTTTT. Encoded protein: CASTLNGEANTGELFF.

For this clone: At one end the junction does not follow the germline gene, possibly because of a read error. The gene calls are TRBV7-7 and TRBJ2-3; 7 bases map to TRBD1. There are 14 residues in the CDR3. Looked up from germline, CDR1 is SSHAT and CDR2 is FNYEAQ (reference sequence). The CDR3 region has the DNA TGTGCTAGCAGCCCTTACGGGACAGCAGATACGCAGTATTTT. Protein product: CASSPYGTADTQYF.

CDR3 protein: CASSLDGVGNQPQHF. The CDR3 DNA reads TGTGCCAGCAGCTTGGACGGGGTTGGAAATCAGCCCCAGCATTTT. The V and J genes are TRBV5-4 and TRBJ1-5; no definite D call. V shed 0 bases and J shed 4 bases, with 11 bases lying between them. CDR1 is SGHNT, CDR2 YYREEE, per germline (reference sequence). The CDR3 is 15 amino acids.

This clone was counted between two and nine times. The rearrangement joins TRBV6-5 to TRBJ2-2, with unresolved D. The CDR3 length is 14 residues. The V and J ends lost 0 bases and 6 bases respectively, with 8 bases between them. Germline CDR1 is MNHEY and CDR2 is SVGAGI. The CDR3 nucleotides read TGTGCCAGCAGTTACTCAGCCGGAGCCGGGGAGCTGTTTTTT. The encoded protein is CASSYSAGAGELFF.

J is TRBJ1-6 and V is TRBV25-1; D gene uncertain. The germline V and J ends were trimmed by 3 bases and 9 bases, with 15 bases remaining between them. The CDR3 loop spans 15 amino acids. CDR1 and CDR2 (germline): MGHDK, SYGVNS. Here the CDR3 reads CASSDGSVIGSPLHF. The CDR3 DNA follows: TGTGCCAGCAGTGACGGGAGTGTTATCGGTTCACCCCTCCACTTT.

The chain links TRBV5-6 to TRBJ1-1; the D is unclear. This CDR3 comprises 14 residues. Trimming left V 0 bases short and J 8 bases short, with 14 bases between. Germline V gives CDR1 SGHDT, CDR2 YYEEEE. CDR3 amino acids: CASSLVSREKEAFF. The CDR3 region has the DNA TGTGCCAGCAGCTTGGTATCCCGCGAGAAAGAAGCTTTCTTT.

CDR3 in amino acids: CASSLGPSEAFF. In nucleotides, the CDR3 is TGTGCCAGCAGCTTGGGACCAAGTGAGGCTTTCTTT. The chain is built from TRBV11-3 and TRBJ1-1; D might be TRBD1 (5 bases). The V gene lost 3 bases and the J gene lost 11 bases, with 13 bases spanning the gap. The length of the CDR3 is 12 residues. Germline V CDR1 and CDR2: SGHNT, YENEEA. The full variable domain, with the rest looked up from reference TRBV11-3 and TRBJ1-1, is EAGVVQSPRYKIIEKKQPVAFWCNPISGHNTLYWYLQNLGQGPELLIRYENEEAVDDSQLPKDRFSAERLKGVDSTLKIQPAELGDSAVYLCASSLGPSEAFFGQGTRLTVV.

The chain uses TRBV7-9 and TRBJ2-7; TRBD1 agrees at 11 bases. V gave up 8 bases and J gave up 6 bases; unmatched junction bases: 6. Germline values: CDR1 SEHNR, CDR2 FQNEAQ (reference sequence). This CDR3 contains 13 residues. For the CDR3, the DNA is TGTGCCAGCCTAGGACAGGGGGCTGGCGAGCAGTACTTC. This gives the protein CASLGQGAGEQYF.

The chain links TRBV11-2 to TRBJ2-5; the D is unclear. The CDR3 runs to 14 residues. CDR1 and CDR2 from the germline V gene are SGHAT and FQNNGV. V lost 3 bases and J 3 bases, leaving 11 bases between the germline ends. CDR3 DNA: TGTGCCAGCAGCTTCGGCAGAATTGAAGAGACCCAGTACTTC. Translation gives CASSFGRIEETQYF.

For this clone: The same CDR3 also results from other DNA sequences found in this sample. The V call is TRBV19, the J call TRBJ1-1; TRBD1 might be the D (5 bases). The CDR3 runs 13 residues. The germline V gene has CDR1 LNHDA and CDR2 SQIVND (reference sequence). V was trimmed by 1 base and J by 6 bases, leaving 9 bases between them. The CDR3 DNA follows: TGTGCCAGTAGTATAGCAGGAGGGGCTGAAGCTTTCTTT. Protein sequence: CASSIAGGAEAFF.

As concerns this clone: At the DNA level, this CDR3 is encoded by other sequences in the same sample as well. The chain carries TRBV2 and TRBJ1-5; D call uncertain. Trimming cost V 4 bases and J 1 base, with 5 bases left between them. CDR3 size: 13 residues. Per germline, CDR1 SNHLY and CDR2 FYNNEI. CDR3 sequence reads: CASSVESNQPQHF. CDR3 nucleotides: TGTGCCAGCAGTGTGGAGAGCAATCAGCCCCAGCATTTT.

A single count supports this clone. The rearrangement uses TRBV13 and TRBJ1-1; the D gene is possibly TRBD1 (5 bases). V was trimmed by 5 bases and J by 1 base, leaving 17 bases between them. Per germline, CDR1 PRHDT and CDR2 FYEKMQ (reference sequence). The CDR3 has 16 amino acids. The CDR3 reads CASSNARRGSNTEAFF. In DNA form, the CDR3 reads TGTGCCAGCAGCAACGCGAGGAGGGGATCGAACACTGAAGCTTTCTTT.

CDR3: CASRYRDREFTNEKLFF. The CDR3, as DNA: TGTGCAAGTCGCTACCGGGACAGGGAGTTTACTAATGAAAAACTGTTTTTT. The chain employs TRBV12-2 and TRBJ1-4; the D call in the table, TRBD1, was not verified against the DNA. TRBV12-2 corresponds to a pseudogene. The CDR3 has 17 amino acids.

The V call is TRBV30, the J call TRBJ1-3, with D maybe TRBD1 (5 bases). Trimming took off 4 bases at V and 4 bases at J, with 23 bases between the two ends. Germline V gives CDR1 GTSNPN, CDR2 SVGIG (reference sequence). This CDR3 spans 17 amino acids. CDR3 nucleotide sequence: TGTGCCTGGATCGGCTGGGGGTTTTCGGGTCCGGGAAACACCATATATTTT. Amino acids: CAWIGWGFSGPGNTIYF.

This clone was detected once. The chain recombines TRBV27 with TRBJ1-2; TRBD1 might be the D (6 bases). V lost 6 bases and J lost 8, with 19 bases in between. The CDR3 is made up of 14 amino acids. The germline gives CDR1 MNHEY, CDR2 SMNVEV (reference sequence). CDR3 nucleotide sequence: TGTGCCAGCAGAGAGGACAGTATCCCGGGGGGCTACACCTTC. This gives the protein CASREDSIPGGYTF.

This chain links TRBV19 with TRBJ1-5, with TRBD1 as a possible D gene (6 bases). This CDR3 spans 15 amino acids. With 2 bases removed from V and 4 bases from J, the gap between germline ends came to 12 bases. CDR1 is LNHDA and CDR2 is SQIVND in the germline V gene (reference sequence). CDR3 loop: CASSIQGKSNQPQHF. Written as DNA, the CDR3 is TGTGCCAGTAGTATACAGGGGAAATCGAATCAGCCCCAGCATTTT.

This clone was seen just once. This sequence joins TRBV4-1 and TRBJ1-6, with D tentatively TRBD1 (6 bases). Per germline, CDR1 MGHRA and CDR2 YSYEKL. There are 19 residues in the CDR3. The V end was cut by 0 bases, the J end by 3 bases, with 18 bases between. The CDR3 region has the DNA TGCGCCAGCAGCCAAGATCCCGGGGGACAAGTCAGCTATAATTCACCCCTCCACTTT. It translates to CASSQDPGGQVSYNSPLHF.

This clone was seen only once. The chain links TRBV30 to TRBJ1-4, with D possibly matching TRBD1 (5 bases). Germline lookup yields CDR1 GTSNPN and CDR2 SVGIG (reference sequence). The V end was cut by 1 base, the J end by 4 bases, with 13 bases between. This CDR3 region has 15 residues. The CDR3 coding sequence is TGTGCCTGGAGTGGGGGGGAGGGATATAATGAAAAACTGTTTTTT. Its translation: CAWSGGEGYNEKLFF.

The gene calls are TRBV11-2 and TRBJ1-4; the D is unclear. The CDR3 covers 14 residues. V was pared by 4 bases and J by 0 bases, with 6 bases between. In germline, CDR1 is SGHAT, CDR2 FQNNGV. CDR3 region: CASSSPATNEKLFF. CDR3 coding DNA: TGTGCCAGCAGCTCACCCGCAACTAATGAAAAACTGTTTTTT.

This clone was counted a single time. The chain couples TRBV28 to TRBJ2-2; 7 nucleotides line up with TRBD2. CDR1 and CDR2 (germline): MDHEN, SYDVKM. The CDR3 extends over 15 amino acids. J was trimmed by 5 bases and V by 10 bases; bases with no gene match: 13. The CDR3 protein is CATRGRAPGTGELFF. CDR3 DNA: TGTGCCACCCGGGGGAGGGCTCCGGGGACCGGGGAGCTGTTTTTT.

DNA for the CDR3: TGTGCCAGCAGTTACCAATCAGGGTTGCAGTACTTC. Its protein is CASSYQSGLQYF. This chain uses TRBV6-5 with TRBJ2-7, with TRBD1 as a possible D gene (5 bases). The CDR3 consists of 12 residues. Trimming took 2 bases from V and 9 from J, leaving 11 bases between them. Germline CDR1 MNHEY, CDR2 SVGAGI.

The V and J genes are TRBV25-1 and TRBJ1-1, with 7 bases fitting TRBD1. Germline V lookup: CDR1 MGHDK, CDR2 SYGVNS. J lost 4 bases, V lost 3 bases, and 8 bases had no gene match. The CDR3 is made up of 15 amino acids. CDR3: CASSDGDSSGTEAFF. The CDR3 nucleotides are TGTGCCAGCAGTGACGGGGACAGTTCGGGCACTGAAGCTTTCTTT.

Notes on this clone: Germline is not matched at one junction end, which may reflect a read error. The identical CDR3 is also encoded by other nucleotide sequences in the sample. V gene TRBV7-7 combines with J gene TRBJ2-5; no definite D call. Germline V gene lookup returns CDR1 SSHAT and CDR2 FNYEAQ (reference sequence). The CDR3 contains 14 residues. CDR3 amino acids: CASSLGSAQETQYF. CDR3 in DNA: TGTGCTAGCAGCTTAGGATCGGCACAAGAGACCCAGTACTTC. The variable domain in full, with the rest retrieved from reference TRBV7-7 and TRBJ2-5, is GAGVSQSPRYKVTKRGQDVTLRCDPISSHATLYWYQQALGQGPEFLTYFNYEAQPDKSGLPSDRFSAERPEGSISTLTIQRTEQRDSAMYRCASSLGSAQETQYFGPGTRLLVL.

Details on this clone: The same CDR3 can be traced to other DNA sequences in this sample. The chain has TRBV7-9 and TRBJ1-6; tentative D call: TRBD1 (6 bases). CDR3 length equals 15 residues. Germline V lookup: CDR1 SEHNR, CDR2 FQNEAQ (reference sequence). V shed 0 bases and J shed 6 bases, with 9 bases lying between them. CDR3 in DNA: TGTGCCAGCAGCTTAGCCACAGGGATTAATTCACCCCTCCACTTT. Its translation is CASSLATGINSPLHF.

This chain joins TRBV6-6 and TRBJ2-3; no clear D. Germline CDR1 and CDR2: MNHNY and SVGAGI (reference sequence). V was clipped by 0 bases and J by 4 bases, with 5 bases between them. The CDR3 consists of 13 residues. The DNA of the CDR3 is TGTGCCAGCAGTTACTCGAAGGCAGATACGCAGTATTTT. Its translation: CASSYSKADTQYF.